These T cell receptor beta chains were read from a single sample in a study of cytomegalovirus exposure and HLA in healthy donors. Here immunoSEQ multiplex PCR was the method, and the copy in TCRdb shows in-frame clones only, minus some. The sample holds some 60,000 clones, more than 75% seen once. The specimen sequenced was PBMCs. Source of these receptors: a male donor in good health and CMV-seronegative. CDR3s include the opening cysteine and the closing phenylalanine or tryptophan. A D gene is named only where the DNA matches it firmly. Not every row has a clone size; where given, it reads once, few, many or a size class.

>TRBV7-8|TRBJ1-2|few|.
TGTGCCAGCAGCTTAAACAGTCTAGGCTACACCTTC
CASSLNSLGYTF
>TRBV19|TRBJ2-2|once|TRBD2
TGTGCCAGTAGTGAGCGGGGGGGCCTCGGGGAGCTGTTTTTT
CASSERGGLGELFF
>TRBV10-3|TRBJ2-7|few|.
TGTGCCATCAGTGAGTCAGTTGACAGACAGTACTTC
CAISESVDRQYF
>TRBV5-6|TRBJ1-4|.|.
TGTGCCAGCAGCGCCGGGACAAGCGGCTCAAAACTGTTTTTT
CASSAGTSGSKLFF
>TRBV21-1|TRBJ1-1|.|.
TGTGCCAGCAGCATGTGGACAGGGGGGAACACTGAAGCTTTCTTT
CASSMWTGGNTEAFF
>TRBV11-2|TRBJ2-7|.|.
TGTGCCAGCAGCTCCTATGACACTCGCTCCTACGAGCAGTACTTC
CASSSYDTRSYEQYF
>TRBV18|TRBJ1-4|few|TRBD1
TGTGCCAGCTCAACCGGGACAGCTAGGGAAAAACTGTTTTTT
CASSTGTAREKLFF
>TRBV5-6|TRBJ1-2|few|.
TGTGCCAGCAGCCCCGCGGGGCTCCAGGGCTACACCTTC
CASSPAGLQGYTF
>TRBV20-1|TRBJ1-1|once|.
TGCAGTGCTAGGGTGGGGGGAGCTTTCTTT
CSARVGGAFF
>TRBV18|TRBJ2-7|.|TRBD1
TGTGCCAGCCCGGCCGGGACAGGGAAATCCTACGAGCAGTACTTC
CASPAGTGKSYEQYF
>TRBV4-1|TRBJ1-6|.|.
TGCGCCAGCAGCCCTGGCGGGGTTCCCTATAATTCACCCCTCCACTTT
CASSPGGVPYNSPLHF
>TRBV7-9|TRBJ2-1|once|TRBD2
TGTGCCAGCAGCCAAAGCGGGGGAGGCTACAATGAGCAGTTCTTC
CASSQSGGGYNEQFF
>TRBV5-6|TRBJ1-2|.|TRBD1
TGTGCCAGCAGCCTCTTGACAGGGGTGATGAACTATGGCTACACCTTC
CASSLLTGVMNYGYTF
>TRBV25-1|TRBJ2-5|.|TRBD2
TGTGCCAGCAGTGAATCGGGGGGGGGCATCGTTGAGACCCAGTACTTC
CASSESGGGIVETQYF
>TRBV5-1|TRBJ2-7|.|TRBD1
TGCGCCAGCAGCGGAGGGGACAGGGAAAGCGACGAGCAGTACTTC
CASSGGDRESDEQYF
>TRBV4-1|TRBJ1-2|.|.
TGCGCCAGCAGCCAAGGACAGTCCCCTGGCTATGGCTACACCTTC
CASSQGQSPGYGYTF
>TRBV28|TRBJ2-7|.|.
TGTGCCAGCAGTTTAGGGCAGGGGTTCCACGAGCAGTACTTC
CASSLGQGFHEQYF
>TRBV6-1|TRBJ1-1|.|.
TGTGCCAGCAACCTAGACAGCAACACTGAAGCTTTCTTT
CASNLDSNTEAFF
>TRBV7-2|TRBJ1-2|.|.
TGTGCCAGCAGCTTAAAGGAGCTGAACTATGGCTACACCTTC
CASSLKELNYGYTF
>TRBV5-1|TRBJ2-3|.|TRBD2
TGCGCCAGCAGCTTGGACAGCGGGGGGCCTGGTTCGCAGTATTTT
CASSLDSGGPGSQYF
>TRBV27|TRBJ1-5|.|TRBD1
TGTGCCAGCAGTTCAAGGGGGCCGAATCAGCCCCAGCATTTT
CASSSRGPNQPQHF
>TRBV5-6|TRBJ1-2|.|.
TGTGCCAGCAGCTTGGTTGACAGAGACTATGGCTACACCTTC
CASSLVDRDYGYTF
>TRBV11-1|TRBJ1-2|.|.
TGTGCCGGCAGCTTAGGGGGGTTCAGGACAGTTGTAGACTATGGCTACACCTTC
CAGSLGGFRTVVDYGYTF
>TRBV19|TRBJ2-1|.|TRBD2
TGTGCCAGTAGTATTATTAGCGGGGGGGGCGATGAGCAGTTCTTC
CASSIISGGGDEQFF
>TRBV12-5|TRBJ1-5|.|.
TGTGCTAGTGGTTTGTATAGCAATCAGCCCCAGCATTTT
CASGLYSNQPQHF
>TRBV20-1|TRBJ2-3|.|TRBD1
TGCAGTGCTTTTAGACAGGGGGCGCAGTATTTT
CSAFRQGAQYF
>TRBV9|TRBJ2-3|.|TRBD2
TGTGCCAGCAGCCCAGAGCGGGGGAGAAGCACAGATACGCAGTATTTT
CASSPERGRSTDTQYF
>TRBV19|TRBJ2-5|.|.
TGTGCCAGTAGGACTTCAGGGGCAGGGGTAGAGACCCAGTACTTC
CASRTSGAGVETQYF
>TRBV7-6|TRBJ1-5|once|TRBD1
TGTGCCAGCAGCTTAGGGACAGGGGGCATCGATCAGCCCCAGCATTTT
CASSLGTGGIDQPQHF
>TRBV30|TRBJ2-7|.|.
TGTGCCTGGAGTGCAACCTACGAGCAGTACTTC
CAWSATYEQYF
>TRBV15|TRBJ1-5|.|.
TGTGCCACCAGCAGAGATCTTTATAGCAATCAGCCCCAGCATTTT
CATSRDLYSNQPQHF
>TRBV5-4|TRBJ2-1|few|TRBD2
TGTGCCAGCAGCTTGCGGGCTAGCGGGGGTGATTCCTACAATGAGCAGTTCTTC
CASSLRASGGDSYNEQFF
>TRBV7-9|TRBJ2-1|once|TRBD2
TGTGCCAGCAGCTTAGGCGGGACTAGCCCCGTAGAGCAGTTCTTC
CASSLGGTSPVEQFF
>TRBV7-9|TRBJ1-2|.|.
TGTTCCAGCAGCTTAGCTATTGACAGTGGCTATGGCTACACCTTC
CSSSLAIDSGYGYTF
>TRBV4-3|TRBJ2-7|.|.
TGCGCCAGCAGCCAAGAATGGGCCTCCAGGGAGCAGTACTTC
CASSQEWASREQYF
>TRBV13|TRBJ2-3|.|.
TGTGCCAGCAGTACCAGGGGGGCCTCAGATACGCAGTATTTT
CASSTRGASDTQYF
>TRBV10-3|TRBJ2-2|.|TRBD1
TGTGCCATCAGTGTGCCGGACAGGGACACCGGGGAGCTGTTTTTT
CAISVPDRDTGELFF
>TRBV27|TRBJ1-2|.|TRBD1
TGTGCCAGCAGAGGGACAGGGGACGACTATGGCTACACCTTC
CASRGTGDDYGYTF
>TRBV7-2|TRBJ1-2|few|TRBD1
TGTGCCAGCAGCTTAGATGGACAGGGGGCCGGTGGCTACACCTTC
CASSLDGQGAGGYTF
>TRBV19|TRBJ1-5|.|TRBD1
TGTGCCAGTAGTATAGGGCAGGGGTCCAGGGGGCATCAGCCCCAGCATTTT
CASSIGQGSRGHQPQHF
>TRBV5-1|TRBJ2-6|.|TRBD2
TGCGCCAGCAGCTTGTGGGGGGGAAACTCTGGGGCCAACGTCCTGACTTTC
CASSLWGGNSGANVLTF
>TRBV30|TRBJ1-1|.|TRBD1
TGTGCCTGGAGCCCAGGGGGAGAGAACACTGAAGCTTTCTTT
CAWSPGGENTEAFF
>TRBV18|TRBJ1-2|.|.
TGTGCCAGCTCACCGGCAACTAACTATGGCTACACCTTC
CASSPATNYGYTF
>TRBV18|TRBJ1-1|.|TRBD1
TGTGCCAGCTCACCCAGGGGGCGGGAAACTGAAGCTTTCTTT
CASSPRGRETEAFF
>TRBV21-1|TRBJ1-1|.|.
TGTGCCAGCAGCAAAGGGGTGGAGGACAGGGGGCTTGAAACTGAAGCTTTCTTT
CASSKGVEDRGLETEAFF
>TRBV6-5|TRBJ2-2|few|TRBD2
TGTGCCAGCAAGGGACTAGATGAAACCGGGGAGCTGTTTTTT
CASKGLDETGELFF
>TRBV19|TRBJ1-6|.|.
TGTGCCAGTAGGGCGGGGCTGGCCGGCTCCTATAATTCACCCCTCCACTTT
CASRAGLAGSYNSPLHF
>TRBV4-1|TRBJ1-3|.|.
TGCGCCAGCAGCTTTACAGGGAGCTCTGGAAACACCATATATTTT
CASSFTGSSGNTIYF
>TRBV5-6|TRBJ2-7|.|TRBD1
TGTGCCAGCAGCTTCGGACAGGGTAGGGAGCAGTACTTC
CASSFGQGREQYF
>TRBV30|TRBJ1-1|.|.
TGTGCCTGGAAGGGGGTCTCCCCCACTGAAGCTTTCTTT
CAWKGVSPTEAFF
>TRBV13|TRBJ2-5|.|.
TGTGCCAGCAGCTTAAAGGGGGACCTCAAGTACCAAGAGACCCAGTACTTC
CASSLKGDLKYQETQYF
>TRBV7-3|TRBJ2-5|once|TRBD2
TGTGCCAGCAGCGCCAGCGGGGGGAGAGAGACCCAGTACTTC
CASSASGGRETQYF
>TRBV7-8|TRBJ2-1|.|TRBD2
TGTGCCAGCAGCCCGACTAGCGGTTCCTACAATGAGCAGTTCTTC
CASSPTSGSYNEQFF
>TRBV6-5|TRBJ1-1|.|.
TGTGCCAGCAGCAAAAACACTGAAGCTTTCTTT
CASSKNTEAFF